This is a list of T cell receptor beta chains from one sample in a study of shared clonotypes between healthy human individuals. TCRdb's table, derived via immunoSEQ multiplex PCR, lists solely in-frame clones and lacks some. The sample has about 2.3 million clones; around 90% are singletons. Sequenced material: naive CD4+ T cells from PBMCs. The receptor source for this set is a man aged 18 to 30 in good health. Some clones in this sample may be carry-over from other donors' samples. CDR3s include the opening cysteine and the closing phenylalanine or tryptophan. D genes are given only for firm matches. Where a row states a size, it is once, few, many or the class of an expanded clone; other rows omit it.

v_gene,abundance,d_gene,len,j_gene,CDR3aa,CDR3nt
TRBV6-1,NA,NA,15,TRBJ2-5,CASSEDWRDGETQYF,TGTGCCAGCAGTGAAGATTGGCGGGACGGGGAGACCCAGTACTTC
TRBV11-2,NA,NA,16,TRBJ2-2,CASSLARQAVAGELFF,TGTGCCAGCAGCTTAGCCCGACAGGCGGTAGCCGGGGAGCTGTTTTTT
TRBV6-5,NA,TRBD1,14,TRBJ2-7,CASSRGDRGYEQYF,TGTGCCAGCAGTCGAGGGGACAGGGGCTACGAGCAGTACTTC
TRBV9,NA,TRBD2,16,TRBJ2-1,CASSVGGTSGNNEQFF,TGTGCCAGCAGCGTAGGTGGGACTAGCGGAAACAATGAGCAGTTCTTC
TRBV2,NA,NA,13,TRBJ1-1,CASKRGENTEAFF,TGTGCCAGCAAGAGGGGGGAGAACACTGAAGCTTTCTTT
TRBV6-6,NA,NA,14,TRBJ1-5,CASSSITGNQPQHF,TGTGCCAGCAGTTCTATCACAGGGAATCAGCCCCAGCATTTT
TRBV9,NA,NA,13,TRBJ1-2,CASSVGEGDGYTF,TGTGCCAGCAGCGTAGGGGAGGGCGATGGCTACACCTTC
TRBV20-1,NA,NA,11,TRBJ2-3,CSAWGGDTQYF,TGCAGTGCTTGGGGTGGCGATACGCAGTATTTT
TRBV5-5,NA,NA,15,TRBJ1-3,CASSPQGQAGNTIYF,TGTGCCAGCAGCCCCCAGGGACAAGCTGGAAACACCATATATTTT
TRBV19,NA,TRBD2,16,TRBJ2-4,CASSILEGRGKNIQYF,TGTGCCAGTAGTATTCTGGAGGGGAGGGGCAAAAACATTCAGTACTTC
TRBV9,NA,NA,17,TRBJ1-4,CASSVLAVVGPNEKLFF,TGTGCCAGCAGCGTGTTGGCGGTGGTTGGGCCTAATGAAAAACTGTTTTTT
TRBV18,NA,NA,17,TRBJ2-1,CASSPSTSTSSYNEQFF,TGTGCCAGCTCACCTTCAACTAGCACCAGCTCCTACAATGAGCAGTTCTTC
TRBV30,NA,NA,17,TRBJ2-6,CAWSLVGGRSGANVLTF,TGTGCCTGGAGTCTTGTAGGGGGAAGGTCTGGGGCCAACGTCCTGACTTTC
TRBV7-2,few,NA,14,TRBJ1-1,CASSPSRVGTEAFF,TGTGCCAGCAGCCCTAGTAGGGTGGGAACTGAAGCTTTCTTT
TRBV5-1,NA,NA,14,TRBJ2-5,CASSLDTNQETQYF,TGCGCCAGCAGCTTGGACACTAATCAAGAGACCCAGTACTTC
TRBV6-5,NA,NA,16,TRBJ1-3,CASSYSLGSAGNTIYF,TGTGCCAGCAGTTACTCCTTAGGGAGTGCTGGAAACACCATATATTTT
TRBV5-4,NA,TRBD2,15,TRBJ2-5,CASSRSGNLQETQYF,TGTGCCAGCAGTCGGAGCGGGAATCTCCAAGAGACCCAGTACTTC
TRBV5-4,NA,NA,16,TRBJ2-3,CASSPASRGTTDTQYF,TGTGCCAGCAGCCCAGCGTCGAGGGGGACTACGGATACGCAGTATTTT
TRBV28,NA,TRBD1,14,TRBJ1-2,CASSNGQGAYGYTF,TGTGCCAGCAGTAACGGACAGGGGGCCTATGGCTACACCTTC
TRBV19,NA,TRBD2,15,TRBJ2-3,CASRTSGSLTDTQYF,TGTGCCAGTAGGACTAGCGGGTCCCTCACAGATACGCAGTATTTT
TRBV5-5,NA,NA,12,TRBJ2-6,CASSFKANVLTF,TGTGCCAGCAGCTTCAAGGCCAACGTCCTGACTTTC
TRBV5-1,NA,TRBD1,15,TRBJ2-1,CASSLGQGGNNEQFF,TGCGCCAGCAGCTTGGGACAGGGGGGAAACAATGAGCAGTTCTTC
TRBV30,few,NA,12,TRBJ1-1,CAWSVRQTEAFF,TGTGCCTGGAGTGTACGACAAACTGAAGCTTTCTTT
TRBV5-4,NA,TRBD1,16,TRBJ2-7,CASSLADRDRGYEQYF,TGTGCCAGCAGCTTGGCCGACAGGGACAGGGGCTACGAGCAGTACTTC
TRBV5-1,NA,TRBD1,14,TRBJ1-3,CASSRQGSGNTIYF,TGCGCCAGCAGCAGACAGGGCTCTGGAAACACCATATATTTT
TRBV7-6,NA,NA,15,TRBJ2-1,CASSPLSGPRGEQFF,TGTGCCAGCAGTCCTCTCAGCGGCCCGCGGGGTGAGCAGTTCTTC
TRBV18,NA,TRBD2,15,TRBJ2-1,CASSPNLAGHNEQFF,TGTGCCAGCTCACCAAATCTAGCGGGGCACAATGAGCAGTTCTTC
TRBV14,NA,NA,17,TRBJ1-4,CASSTRGSRVANEKLFF,TGTGCCAGCAGCACCCGGGGGAGTCGGGTGGCTAATGAAAAACTGTTTTTT
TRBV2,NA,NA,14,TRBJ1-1,CASSSKGGNTEAFF,TGTGCCAGCAGCTCCAAGGGGGGGAACACTGAAGCTTTCTTT